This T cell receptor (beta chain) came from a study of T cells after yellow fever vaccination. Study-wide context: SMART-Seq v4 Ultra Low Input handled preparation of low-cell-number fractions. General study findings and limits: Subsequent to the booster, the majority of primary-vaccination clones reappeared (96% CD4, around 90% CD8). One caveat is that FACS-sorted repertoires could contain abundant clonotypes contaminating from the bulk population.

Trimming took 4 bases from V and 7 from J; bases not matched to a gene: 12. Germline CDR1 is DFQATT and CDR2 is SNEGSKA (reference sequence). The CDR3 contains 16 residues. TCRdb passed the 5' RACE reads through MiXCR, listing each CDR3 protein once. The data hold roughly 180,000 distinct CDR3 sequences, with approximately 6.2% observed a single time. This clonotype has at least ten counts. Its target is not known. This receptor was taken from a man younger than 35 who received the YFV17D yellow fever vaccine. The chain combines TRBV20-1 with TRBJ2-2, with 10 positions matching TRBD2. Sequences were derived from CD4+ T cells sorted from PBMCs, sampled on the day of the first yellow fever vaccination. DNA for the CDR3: TGCAGTGCTAACCGCGGCAGCGGGGGGGCTCACGGGGAGCTGTTTTTT. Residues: CSANRGSGGAHGELFF.